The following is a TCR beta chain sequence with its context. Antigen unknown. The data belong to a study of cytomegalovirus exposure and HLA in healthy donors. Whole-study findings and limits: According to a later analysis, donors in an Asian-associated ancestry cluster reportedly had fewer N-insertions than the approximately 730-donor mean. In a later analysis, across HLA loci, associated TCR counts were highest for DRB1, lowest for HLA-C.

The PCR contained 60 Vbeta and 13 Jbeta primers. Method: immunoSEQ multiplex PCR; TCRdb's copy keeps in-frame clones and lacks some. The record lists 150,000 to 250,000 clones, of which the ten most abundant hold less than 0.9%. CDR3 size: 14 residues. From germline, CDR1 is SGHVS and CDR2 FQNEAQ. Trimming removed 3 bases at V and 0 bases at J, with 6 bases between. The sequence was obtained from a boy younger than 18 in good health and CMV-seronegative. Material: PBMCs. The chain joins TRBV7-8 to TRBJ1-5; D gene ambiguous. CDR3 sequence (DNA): TGTGCCAGCAGCTTCGAGAGTAGCAATCAGCCCCAGCATTTT. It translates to CASSFESSNQPQHF.